The T cell receptor (beta chain) under discussion was sequenced for a study of T cell responses to AZD1222 COVID-19 vaccine. Notes on this clone: What it binds is unknown. Other DNA sequences in this specimen translate into the identical CDR3.

Study findings and constraints: Sampling captured repertoires only after the peak T cell response.

CDR1 and CDR2 from the germline V gene are SEHNR and FQNEAQ (reference sequence). V was clipped by 4 bases and J by 3 bases, with 10 bases between them. This CDR3 region has 13 residues. The repertoire was sequenced with immunoSEQ multiplex PCR; TCRdb's copy has only in-frame clones and lacks some. The sample has around 69,000 clones, 84% seen once; the top ten hold approximately 7.4%. This clonotype was sampled from an adult in good health. The chain has TRBV7-9 and TRBJ2-7, with a tentative D call TRBD1 (5 bases). Material: peripheral blood, obtained on day 0 of AZD1222 vaccination. CDR3 region: CASSWGPDYEQYF. CDR3 sequence (DNA): TGTGCCAGCAGCTGGGGCCCAGACTACGAGCAGTACTTC.